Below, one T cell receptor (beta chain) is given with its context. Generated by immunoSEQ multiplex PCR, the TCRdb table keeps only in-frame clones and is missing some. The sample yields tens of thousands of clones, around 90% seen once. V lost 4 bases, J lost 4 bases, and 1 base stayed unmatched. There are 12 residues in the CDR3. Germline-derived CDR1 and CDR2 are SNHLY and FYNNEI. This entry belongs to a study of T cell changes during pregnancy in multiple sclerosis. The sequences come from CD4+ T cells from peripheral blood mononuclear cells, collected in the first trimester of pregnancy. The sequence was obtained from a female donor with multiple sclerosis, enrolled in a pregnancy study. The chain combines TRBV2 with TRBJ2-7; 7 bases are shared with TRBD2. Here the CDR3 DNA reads TGTGCCAGCAGTGGGGGGGGGTACGAGCAGTACTTC. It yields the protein CASSGGGYEQYF.